The 32 T cell receptor beta chains below were found in one sample sequenced in a study of blood T cell repertoires in COVID-19. Method: immunoSEQ multiplex PCR; TCRdb's copy keeps in-frame clones and lacks some. The sample includes 65,000 to 85,000 clones, nearly 90% of them seen just once. The sequencing input was peripheral blood. The receptors derive from a man over 45 with active COVID-19.

This chain links TRBV10-3 with TRBJ1-3, with D maybe TRBD1 (6 bases). Germline CDR1 and CDR2: ENHRY and SYGVKD. The CDR3 totals 13 residues. The germline V and J ends were trimmed by 9 bases and 3 bases, with 12 bases remaining between them. The CDR3 region is CAIQGSVGNTIYF. CDR3 bases: TGTGCCATACAGGGAAGCGTTGGAAACACCATATATTTT.

The V call is TRBV20-1, the J call TRBJ2-7, with 8 bases matching TRBD1. Germline lookup yields CDR1 DFQATT and CDR2 SNEGSKA (reference sequence). CDR3 length: 11 amino acids. Written as DNA, the CDR3 is TGCAGAGGACAGGGTCGCCACGAGCAGTACTTC. It specifies CRGQGRHEQYF.

The chain carries TRBV7-2 and TRBJ2-7; 12 bases map to TRBD2. The length of the CDR3 is 17 residues. Trimming at V came to 0 bases and at J to 2 bases, leaving 5 bases not matched to a gene. Per germline, CDR1 SGHTA and CDR2 FQGNSA. The CDR3 loop reads CASSLAMTSGGTYEQYF. CDR3 nucleotide sequence: TGTGCCAGCAGCTTAGCTATGACTAGCGGGGGAACCTACGAGCAGTACTTC.

In DNA form, the CDR3 reads TGTGCCAGCAGTTCTCAGGGGGCAGGGGAGACCCAGTACTTC. Protein sequence: CASSSQGAGETQYF. The chain combines TRBV5-5 with TRBJ2-5; 8 bases fit TRBD1. This CDR3 contains 14 residues. CDR1 is SGHKS and CDR2 is YYEKEE in the germline V gene (reference sequence). Losses at the gene ends were 5 bases for V and 5 bases for J; bases not matched to a gene: 8.

A single count supports this clone. The chain recombines TRBV4-1 with TRBJ2-7; weak D call: TRBD2 (5 bases). The V gene lost 3 bases and the J gene lost 6 bases, with 18 bases spanning the gap. The CDR3 is 15 amino acids. From germline, CDR1 is MGHRA and CDR2 YSYEKL. The CDR3 nucleotides read TGCGCCAGCAGCCAGAATACTGTCGCTCGGGGCGAGCAGTACTTC. Its translation: CASSQNTVARGEQYF.

This chain uses TRBV6-5 with TRBJ2-5; 8 bases agree with TRBD2. J was trimmed by 3 bases and V by 6 bases; bases with no gene match: 9. CDR1 is MNHEY, CDR2 SVGAGI, per germline. The CDR3 length is 15 residues. DNA of the CDR3: TGTGCCAGCAGCTGGTGGCCAGCGGGGGAAGAGACCCAGTACTTC. Amino acid sequence: CASSWWPAGEETQYF.

This clone was seen just once. The gene calls are TRBV2 and TRBJ2-4; D call uncertain. Trimming shortened V by 10 bases and J by 0 bases, and 4 bases separated the two germline ends. Germline values: CDR1 SNHLY, CDR2 FYNNEI. CDR3 size: 11 residues. CDR3 DNA: TGTGCCACCTTAGCCAAAAACATTCAGTACTTC. Amino acids: CATLAKNIQYF.

This chain connects TRBV3-1 (or the pseudogene TRBV3-2) to TRBJ2-5, with D possibly TRBD2 on 6 matching bases. Trimming took off 7 bases at V and 7 bases at J, with 13 bases between the two ends. CDR1 is LGHDT, CDR2 YNNKEL, per germline (reference sequence). The CDR3 runs 12 residues. The CDR3 loop is CASNQNGGTQYF. CDR3 nucleotides: TGTGCCAGCAACCAGAACGGGGGGACCCAGTACTTC.

The V gene is TRBV18, the J gene TRBJ2-1; 10 nucleotides align to TRBD2. CDR3 length: 15 amino acids. Germline V gives CDR1 KGHSH, CDR2 LQKENI. V was pared by 0 bases and J by 7 bases, with 3 bases of the junction left unmatched. The CDR3 spells CASSPPSSGGNEQFF. In DNA form, the CDR3 reads TGTGCCAGCTCACCACCGTCTAGCGGGGGTAATGAGCAGTTCTTC. The whole variable domain, remainder taken from reference TRBV18 and TRBJ2-1, is NAGVMQNPRHLVRRRGQEARLRCSPMKGHSHVYWYRQLPEEGLKFMVYLQKENIIDESGMPKERFSAEFPKEGPSILRIQQVVRGDSAAYFCASSPPSSGGNEQFFGPGTRLTVL.

The chain employs TRBV27 and TRBJ2-7; tentatively, D is TRBD2 (6 bases). In germline, CDR1 is MNHEY, CDR2 SMNVEV (reference sequence). Trimming took off 5 bases at V and 1 base at J, with 15 bases between the two ends. The CDR3 is made up of 15 amino acids. CDR3 in DNA: TGTGCCAGCAGTCCCCTGCGGGAATGGTCCTACGAGCAGTACTTC. It is translated as CASSPLREWSYEQYF.

The chain is built from TRBV4-1 and TRBJ1-4; 7 bases agree with TRBD1. The germline CDR1 and CDR2 sequences are MGHRA and YSYEKL. V gave up 4 bases and J gave up 8 bases; unmatched junction bases: 13. This CDR3 has 16 amino acids. CDR3: CASSLQLGQRVEKLFF. The CDR3, as DNA: TGCGCCAGCAGCCTGCAATTGGGACAGCGAGTGGAAAAACTGTTTTTT.

The chain links TRBV12-5 to TRBJ2-7; TRBD1 might be the D (5 bases). This CDR3 has 11 amino acids. Trimming took off 2 bases at V and 7 bases at J, with 6 bases between the two ends. Germline V gene data show CDR1 as LGHNT and CDR2 as FRNRAP. CDR3 loop: CASGLTGEQYF. Written as DNA, the CDR3 is TGTGCTAGTGGTTTGACAGGTGAGCAGTACTTC.

The CDR3 DNA sequence: TGTGCCAGCAGCTTAGTTCGGGAGGGAGCACCCCTCCACTTT. Translated: CASSLVREGAPLHF. The chain combines TRBV11-2 with TRBJ1-6; D call uncertain. CDR3 length equals 14 residues. Trimming took off 1 base at V and 11 bases at J, with 12 bases between the two ends. Germline CDR1 and CDR2: SGHAT and FQNNGV. The full variable domain, in which reference TRBV11-2 and TRBJ1-6 provide the parts outside the CDR3, is EAGVAQSPRYKIIEKRQSVAFWCNPISGHATLYWYQQILGQGPKLLIQFQNNGVVDDSQLPKDRFSAERLKGVDSTLKIQPAKLEDSAVYLCASSLVREGAPLHFGNGTRLTVT.

The genes are TRBV6-5 and TRBJ1-1; D perhaps matches TRBD1 (5 bases). CDR3 size: 13 residues. Trimming stripped 6 bases from V and 1 base from J, with 9 bases between. Germline V gene sequence: CDR1 MNHEY, CDR2 SVGAGI. The CDR3: CASSLDRNTEAFF. In DNA form, the CDR3 reads TGTGCCAGCAGCCTAGACAGGAACACTGAAGCTTTCTTT.

The CDR3 here is CASRYGSEQYF. DNA for the CDR3: TGTGCCAGCAGATATGGGAGCGAGCAGTACTTC. J is TRBJ2-7 and V is TRBV7-8, with D possibly matching TRBD2 (5 bases). Between the trimmed V and J ends, which lost 6 bases and 6 bases, there was a span of 9 bases. There are 11 residues in the CDR3. Germline V gene sequence: CDR1 SGHVS, CDR2 FQNEAQ.

The genes are TRBV6-2 or TRBV6-3 and TRBJ2-7; D call uncertain. The germline V and J ends were trimmed by 6 bases and 6 bases, with 12 bases remaining between them. CDR3 length: 12 amino acids. Germline CDR1 and CDR2: MNHEY and SVGEGT. In DNA, the CDR3 is TGTGCCAGCAGCCCCTCTCGAGGCGAGCAGTACTTC. Protein sequence: CASSPSRGEQYF.

CDR3 sequence reads: CASSLDAGAGEQYF. The CDR3 DNA reads TGTGCCAGCAGCTTAGATGCGGGGGCGGGAGAGCAGTACTTC. The chain has TRBV7-2 and TRBJ2-7; the D gene is possibly TRBD2 (7 bases). The CDR3 totals 14 residues. In germline, CDR1 is SGHTA, CDR2 FQGNSA. V was pared by 1 base and J by 7 bases, with 14 bases between. Drawing the rest from reference TRBV7-2 and TRBJ2-7, the complete variable domain is GAGVSQSPSNKVTEKGKDVELRCDPISGHTALYWYRQSLGQGLEFLIYFQGNSAPDKSGLPSDRFSAERTGGSVSTLTIQRTQQEDSAVYLCASSLDAGAGEQYFGPGTRLTVT.

CDR3 sequence (DNA): TGTGCCAGCAGGGGAAGACAGGGTAGAGACCAAGAGACCCAGTACTTC. It encodes CASRGRQGRDQETQYF. The chain couples TRBV6-6 to TRBJ2-5; 7 nucleotides align to TRBD1. Germline values: CDR1 MNHNY, CDR2 SVGAGI (reference sequence). This CDR3 has 16 residues. V shed 6 bases, J shed 0 bases, and the junction held 10 bases outside the gene matches.

The CDR3 region has the DNA TGTGCCAGCAGTTACTCTGGCGGGACGGACCAAGAGACCCAGTACTTC. This gives the protein CASSYSGGTDQETQYF. The chain uses TRBV6-2 or TRBV6-3 and TRBJ2-5, with a weak D call TRBD2 (6 bases). Per the germline V gene, CDR1 is MNHEY and CDR2 is SVGEGT. The V end was cut by 0 bases, the J end by 0 bases, with 11 bases between. The CDR3 sequence is 16 residues long.

The J gene is TRBJ2-5, the V gene TRBV9; D ambiguous. Trimming stripped 3 bases from V and 4 bases from J, with 13 bases between. The germline CDR1 and CDR2 sequences are SGDLS and YYNGEE. The CDR3 consists of 14 residues. The CDR3 is CASSGRGKRETQYF. CDR3 bases: TGTGCCAGCAGCGGGCGAGGCAAGCGAGAGACCCAGTACTTC.

The V call is TRBV15, the J call TRBJ2-5; 8 bases are shared with TRBD1. With V trimmed by 2 bases and J by 5 bases, 10 bases remained unmatched. Germline loops: CDR1 LNHNV, CDR2 YYDKDF (reference sequence). The CDR3 is made up of 16 amino acids. The CDR3 DNA reads TGTGCCACCAGCAGATCCCCCCAGGGGGCTTTGGAGACCCAGTACTTC. It specifies CATSRSPQGALETQYF.

The chain carries TRBV3-1 (or the pseudogene TRBV3-2) and TRBJ1-6; 7 bases match TRBD1. Trimming took 3 bases from V and 3 from J; bases not matched to a gene: 11. CDR1 and CDR2 (germline): LGHDT, YNNKEL (reference sequence). The CDR3 covers 18 residues. CDR3 protein: CASSHDPKTGLYNSPLHF. The CDR3, as DNA: TGTGCCAGCAGCCATGACCCCAAGACAGGGCTCTATAATTCACCCCTCCACTTT.

The chain uses TRBV7-9 and TRBJ1-1; a possible D gene is TRBD1 (6 bases). The germline V gene encodes CDR1 SEHNR and CDR2 FQNEAQ (reference sequence). The CDR3 sequence is 14 residues long. With 5 bases removed from V and 1 base from J, the gap between germline ends came to 11 bases. CDR3 in amino acids: CASSNRVENTEAFF. Here the CDR3 DNA reads TGTGCCAGCAGCAACAGGGTCGAGAACACTGAAGCTTTCTTT.

V gene TRBV2 combines with J gene TRBJ1-3, with D possibly matching TRBD1 (6 bases). Germline lookup yields CDR1 SNHLY and CDR2 FYNNEI. Trimming took off 8 bases at V and 0 bases at J, with 11 bases between the two ends. CDR3 size: 14 residues. CDR3 protein: CASGQSSSGNTIYF. The CDR3 coding sequence is TGTGCCAGCGGACAGTCAAGCTCTGGAAACACCATATATTTT.

The J gene is TRBJ2-3, the V gene TRBV6-1; 8 bases line up with TRBD2. Per the germline V gene, CDR1 is MNHNS and CDR2 is SASEGT. The CDR3 spans 18 residues. With V trimmed by 1 base and J by 0 bases, 9 bases remained unmatched. The CDR3 DNA follows: TGTGCCAGCAGTGAAGGATGGGTAGCGGGGAAAAGCACAGATACGCAGTATTTT. This translates into CASSEGWVAGKSTDTQYF.

The chain carries TRBV4-1 and TRBJ2-1; perhaps TRBD2 as D (7 bases). The CDR3 covers 15 residues. Germline CDR1 MGHRA, CDR2 YSYEKL. V shed 0 bases and J shed 8 bases, with 14 bases lying between them. The CDR3 DNA reads as TGCGCCAGCAGCCAAGATTTATCGGGGGGCGATGAGCAGTTCTTC. This encodes CASSQDLSGGDEQFF.

This rearrangement joins TRBV11-3 to TRBJ2-1; D is unresolved. CDR1 is SGHNT, CDR2 YENEEA, per germline. V dropped 4 bases and J dropped 4 bases, with 5 bases sitting between them. CDR3 size: 12 residues. CDR3 amino acids: CASSSQYNEQFF. The CDR3 DNA reads as TGTGCCAGCAGCTCCCAGTACAATGAGCAGTTCTTC.

This sequence joins TRBV5-1 and TRBJ2-2, with 9 bases identical to TRBD1. J lost 6 bases, V lost 0 bases, and 6 bases had no gene match. CDR1 and CDR2 from the germline V gene are SGHRS and YFSETQ. CDR3 length: 16 amino acids. The CDR3: CASSLVSGTGPGELFF. The CDR3, as DNA: TGCGCCAGCAGCTTGGTATCCGGGACAGGGCCCGGGGAGCTGTTTTTT.

This chain connects TRBV12-3 or TRBV12-4 to TRBJ2-1; D remains unclear. V gave up 5 bases and J gave up 4 bases, with 3 bases separating them. This CDR3 is built from 11 residues. CDR3 nucleotide sequence: TGTGCCAGCAGTGCGTACAATGAGCAGTTCTTC. Amino acids: CASSAYNEQFF.

V and J are TRBV6-6 and TRBJ2-7; possibly TRBD1 for D (5 bases). The germline CDR1 and CDR2 sequences are MNHNY and SVGAGI (reference sequence). The CDR3 is 14 amino acids. Trimming took 2 bases from V and 3 from J, leaving 11 bases between them. The CDR3 DNA sequence: TGTGCCAGCAGTTACCCCGACAGTTACTACGAGCAGTACTTC. Translating it yields CASSYPDSYYEQYF.

The rearrangement uses TRBV12-5 and TRBJ1-2; tentative D call: TRBD1 (6 bases). The CDR3 is 15 residues long. V shed 6 bases and J shed 0 bases, with 14 bases lying between them. Germline V gene sequence: CDR1 LGHNT, CDR2 FRNRAP. CDR3 DNA sequence: TGTGCTAGTGGACCAGACAGGAGAGCTAACTATGGCTACACCTTC. Translation gives CASGPDRRANYGYTF.

V is TRBV5-1 and J is TRBJ2-7; weak D call: TRBD2 (6 bases). The V end lost 3 bases, the J end lost 4 bases, and 11 bases lay between the germline ends. The CDR3 loop spans 13 amino acids. Germline V gene data show CDR1 as SGHRS and CDR2 as YFSETQ. This CDR3 reads CASSSPEGYEQYF. The CDR3 DNA reads as TGCGCCAGCAGCTCCCCGGAGGGGTACGAGCAGTACTTC.